These 21 T cell receptor beta chains came from one sample sequenced in a study of cytomegalovirus exposure and HLA in healthy donors. Produced via immunoSEQ multiplex PCR; TCRdb's table is partial and in-frame only. The repertoire holds around 300,000 clones, with 80% to 90% as singletons. The specimen sequenced was PBMCs. The receptors shown here come from a woman aged 18-35 years in good health and CMV-seronegative.

The gene calls are TRBV7-3 and TRBJ2-2; D may be TRBD1 (5 bases). V was trimmed by 4 bases and J by 8 bases, leaving 11 bases between them. Germline V lookup: CDR1 SGHTA, CDR2 FQGTGA. The CDR3 has 13 amino acids. As DNA, the CDR3 is TGTGCCAGCAGCTCGGACACCGTGGGGGAGCTGTTTTTT. Translated, it gives CASSSDTVGELFF. Variable domain in full (rest from reference TRBV7-3 and TRBJ2-2): GAGVSQTPSNKVTEKGKYVELRCDPISGHTALYWYRQSLGQGPEFLIYFQGTGAADDSGLPNDRFFAVRPEGSVSTLKIQRTERGDSAVYLCASSSDTVGELFFGEGSRLTVL.

The chain is built from TRBV6-5 and TRBJ2-2; the D gene is possibly TRBD1 (6 bases). The germline V and J ends were trimmed by 3 bases and 5 bases, with 13 bases remaining between them. Looked up from germline, CDR1 is MNHEY and CDR2 is SVGAGI. The CDR3 totals 15 residues. CDR3 in amino acids: CASSYHQGKTGELFF. CDR3 DNA sequence: TGTGCCAGCAGTTATCACCAGGGGAAGACCGGGGAGCTGTTTTTT.

The chain uses TRBV29-1 and TRBJ2-7, with 8 bases that match TRBD1. This CDR3 comprises 16 residues. Germline loops: CDR1 SQVTM, CDR2 ANQGSEA. Trimming removed 6 bases from V and 6 bases from J; junction bases left unmatched: 19. In DNA, the CDR3 is TGCAGCGTATCACCCGGACAGGGAAGATTAGGGCTCGAGCAGTACTTC. Translated, it gives CSVSPGQGRLGLEQYF.

The chain combines TRBV5-6 with TRBJ1-1; D might be TRBD1 (6 bases). This CDR3 is built from 15 residues. The V end lost 2 bases, the J end lost 3 bases, and 14 bases lay between the germline ends. The germline CDR1 and CDR2 sequences are SGHDT and YYEEEE. CDR3 in amino acids: CASSFATGTYTEAFF. For the CDR3, the DNA is TGTGCCAGCAGCTTCGCGACAGGTACCTACACTGAAGCTTTCTTT. The whole variable domain, remainder taken from reference TRBV5-6 and TRBJ1-1, is DAGVTQSPTHLIKTRGQQVTLRCSPKSGHDTVSWYQQALGQGPQFIFQYYEEEERQRGNFPDRFSGHQFPNYSSELNVNALLLGDSALYLCASSFATGTYTEAFFGQGTRLTVV.

The rearrangement links TRBV27 to TRBJ2-1; 7 nucleotides align to TRBD2. CDR3 size: 16 residues. Per the germline V gene, CDR1 is MNHEY and CDR2 is SMNVEV (reference sequence). With 5 bases clipped from V and 8 bases from J, the junction kept 15 bases outside the gene matches. The CDR3 spells CASSVRRGTDRHEQFF. For the CDR3, the DNA is TGTGCCAGCAGTGTAAGGCGGGGGACCGATCGCCATGAGCAGTTCTTC.

This chain joins TRBV18 and TRBJ2-5; the match to TRBD2 covers 14 bases. CDR1 is KGHSH and CDR2 is LQKENI in the germline V gene. The CDR3 has 18 amino acids. Germline trimming cut 3 bases from V and 5 bases from J; bases unmatched to any gene: 11. The CDR3 protein is CASSPPLGLAGVGETQYF. The CDR3 nucleotides are TGTGCCAGCTCACCCCCATTGGGACTAGCGGGAGTCGGGGAGACCCAGTACTTC.

The CDR3 here is CASSATTGGMPGYTF. CDR3 DNA: TGTGCCAGCAGCGCCACGACAGGGGGCATGCCCGGCTACACCTTC. This rearrangement joins TRBV7-8 to TRBJ1-2; 10 nucleotides line up with TRBD1. V shed 5 bases and J 8 bases; nucleotides not matched to a gene: 11. This CDR3 is 15 amino acids long. CDR1 and CDR2 (germline): SGHVS, FQNEAQ.

J is TRBJ2-7 and V is TRBV28; 10 bases match TRBD1. Germline V gene lookup returns CDR1 MDHEN and CDR2 SYDVKM. J was trimmed by 3 bases and V by 4 bases; bases with no gene match: 0. CDR3 size: 13 residues. This chain's CDR3 is CASSWTGGYEQYF. DNA of the CDR3: TGTGCCAGCAGTTGGACAGGGGGCTACGAGCAGTACTTC.

J is TRBJ2-7 and V is TRBV6-6; 8 nucleotides line up with TRBD2. Germline assignment: CDR1 MNHNY and CDR2 SVGAGI (reference sequence). V lost 6 bases to trimming and J lost 9 bases; unmatched junction nucleotides: 10. The CDR3 covers 13 residues. The CDR3 DNA sequence: TGTGCCAGCAGCCTCGTTACGGGGGGGGTGCAGTACTTC. This sequence encodes CASSLVTGGVQYF.

V usage is TRBV29-1 and J usage is TRBJ2-7; no firm D call. Germline V CDR1 and CDR2: SQVTM, ANQGSEA. V was shortened by 0 bases and J by 4 bases, with 10 bases between the two germline ends. The CDR3 length is 13 residues. CDR3 sequence reads: CSVEDPPRYEQYF. The CDR3 DNA reads TGCAGCGTTGAAGACCCCCCCAGGTACGAGCAGTACTTC.

This chain links TRBV10-1 with TRBJ2-3, with 10 bases identical to TRBD2. The germline gives CDR1 WNHNN, CDR2 SYGVQD (reference sequence). The V segment lost 2 bases and the J segment 2 bases; nucleotides outside the gene matches: 4. This CDR3 contains 16 residues. CDR3 bases: TGCGCCAGCAGTGAGAAGCGGGGGGGCCTCACAGATACGCAGTATTTT. Amino acid sequence: CASSEKRGGLTDTQYF.

The chain is built from TRBV19 and TRBJ2-5, with no clear D. The CDR3 has 11 amino acids. CDR1 and CDR2 from the germline V gene are LNHDA and SQIVND (reference sequence). V was cut by 3 bases and J by 7 bases, with 6 bases left in between. DNA of the CDR3: TGTGCCAGTAGTATTCCGGGGACCCAGTACTTC. As protein: CASSIPGTQYF.

The chain joins TRBV5-1 to TRBJ1-1; a possible D gene is TRBD1 (6 bases). The germline V and J ends were trimmed by 0 bases and 1 base, with 13 bases remaining between them. Germline V lookup: CDR1 SGHRS, CDR2 YFSETQ. The length of the CDR3 is 16 residues. CDR3 amino acids: CASSLVTGWSNTEAFF. DNA of the CDR3: TGCGCCAGCAGCTTGGTAACAGGGTGGTCGAACACTGAAGCTTTCTTT.

The chain carries TRBV7-9 and TRBJ2-1; tentatively, D is TRBD2 (6 bases). V gave up 4 bases and J gave up 8 bases, with 15 bases separating them. This CDR3 has 14 amino acids. Germline values: CDR1 SEHNR, CDR2 FQNEAQ (reference sequence). This CDR3 is CASSSGPWGDEQFF. Written as DNA, the CDR3 is TGTGCCAGCAGCTCGGGCCCTTGGGGGGATGAGCAGTTCTTC.

The chain joins TRBV15 to TRBJ1-1; the match to TRBD1 covers 8 bases. V shed 2 bases and J 2 bases; nucleotides not matched to a gene: 4. This CDR3 region has 15 residues. Germline lookup yields CDR1 LNHNV and CDR2 YYDKDF (reference sequence). In nucleotides, the CDR3 is TGTGCCACCAGCAGAATAGACAGGGGCAACACTGAAGCTTTCTTT. The encoded protein is CATSRIDRGNTEAFF.

This clone has more than one count but fewer than ten. V gene TRBV11-2 combines with J gene TRBJ1-6; 11 nucleotides line up with TRBD1. From germline, CDR1 is SGHAT and CDR2 FQNNGV. J lost 10 bases, V lost 4 bases, and 3 bases had no gene match. There are 14 residues in the CDR3. CDR3 in amino acids: CASSSGTGGSPLHF. For the CDR3, the DNA is TGTGCCAGCAGCTCCGGGACAGGGGGATCACCCCTCCACTTT.

This clone was counted a single time. The chain employs TRBV6-1 and TRBJ1-1; D unclear. Trimming stripped 7 bases from V and 4 bases from J, with 10 bases between. CDR1 is MNHNS, CDR2 SASEGT, per germline. The CDR3 covers 12 residues. CDR3 sequence reads: CASNRLITEAFF. DNA for the CDR3: TGTGCCAGCAACAGACTAATCACTGAAGCTTTCTTT.

To note about this clone: This sample also contains other DNA sequences that code for the same CDR3. The gene calls are TRBV7-2 and TRBJ2-7, with TRBD2 as a possible D gene (7 bases). Between the trimmed V and J ends, which lost 3 bases and 2 bases, there was a span of 8 bases. The CDR3 totals 13 residues. The germline CDR1 and CDR2 sequences are SGHTA and FQGNSA. The CDR3 region has the DNA TGTGCCAGCAGCTTCGGGGGGCCCTACGAGCAGTACTTC. Amino acid sequence: CASSFGGPYEQYF.

The chain has TRBV5-1 and TRBJ2-7; 7 positions agree with TRBD1. V gave up 0 bases and J gave up 1 base; unmatched junction bases: 10. CDR1 and CDR2 (germline): SGHRS, YFSETQ. The CDR3 covers 17 residues. The CDR3 DNA is TGCGCCAGCAGCTTGGGGAGCTCCGGGACAGTTTCCTACGAGCAGTACTTC. This codes for CASSLGSSGTVSYEQYF.

CDR3 in amino acids: CASSRWIETSGFNEQFF. The CDR3 nucleotides read TGTGCCAGCAGCCGTTGGATCGAGACTAGCGGGTTCAATGAGCAGTTCTTC. The chain recombines TRBV28 with TRBJ2-1; 10 bases align to TRBD2. J gave up 6 bases and V 6 bases, and 14 bases lay outside the gene matches. CDR1 is MDHEN and CDR2 is SYDVKM in the germline V gene. The CDR3 loop spans 17 amino acids.

V and J are TRBV28 and TRBJ1-1; D remains unclear. The CDR3 loop spans 15 amino acids. The germline V and J ends were trimmed by 6 bases and 2 bases, with 16 bases remaining between them. The germline V gene has CDR1 MDHEN and CDR2 SYDVKM. The CDR3 DNA follows: TGTGCCAGCAGCCCCGCAAGACAAGTTAACACTGAAGCTTTCTTT. Protein product: CASSPARQVNTEAFF.